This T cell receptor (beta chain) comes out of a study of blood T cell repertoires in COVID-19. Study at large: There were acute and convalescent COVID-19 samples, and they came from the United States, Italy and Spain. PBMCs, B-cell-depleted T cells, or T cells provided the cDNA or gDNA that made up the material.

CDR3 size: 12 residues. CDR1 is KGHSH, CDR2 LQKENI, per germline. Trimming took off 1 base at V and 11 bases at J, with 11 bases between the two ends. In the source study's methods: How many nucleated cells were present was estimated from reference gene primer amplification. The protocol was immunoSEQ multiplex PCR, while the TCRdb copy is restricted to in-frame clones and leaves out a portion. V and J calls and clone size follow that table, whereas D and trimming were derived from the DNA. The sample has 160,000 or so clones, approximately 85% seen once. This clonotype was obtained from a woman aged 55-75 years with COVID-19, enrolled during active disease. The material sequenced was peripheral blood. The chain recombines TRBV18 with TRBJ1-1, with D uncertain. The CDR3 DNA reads TGTGCCAGCTCACCACGGGAGAGTAGGGCTTTCTTT. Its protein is CASSPRESRAFF.